This passage covers 8 T cell receptor beta chains from one sample sequenced in a study of cytomegalovirus exposure and HLA in healthy donors (dated by TCRdb to about 2017). Receptors were amplified or captured by the immunoSEQ multiplex PCR assay. A mixture of 60 forward primers for TCR Vbeta segments and 13 reverse primers for TCR Jbeta segments was used in the multiplex PCR. The source is immuneACCESS, and TCRdb retained only in-frame sequences with V and J called. Part of the clones is not carried over; for the studies checked, unresolved V genes explain less than half of this, and the remainder is unexplained. The sample yields almost 200,000 clones; around three quarters were counted once. Of the sample, roughly 4.5% is held by the ten largest clones. The sequenced sample consisted of PBMCs. These receptor sequences come from a woman aged 25 to 45 in good health and CMV-seropositive.

This clone has a handful of counts. The rearrangement links TRBV28 to TRBJ2-7, with 8 bases matching TRBD1. CDR1 and CDR2 from the germline V gene are MDHEN and SYDVKM. The CDR3 extends over 14 amino acids. With 9 bases clipped from V and 5 bases from J, the junction kept 12 bases outside the gene matches. The CDR3 region has the DNA TGTGCCAGTTCACCTCCGGACAGGGTCCACGAGCAGTACTTC. This codes for CASSPPDRVHEQYF.

The rearrangement joins TRBV9 to TRBJ2-4, with 7 positions matching TRBD1. Germline V CDR1 and CDR2: SGDLS, YYNGEE. CDR3 length: 15 amino acids. The junction had 8 bases not matched to a gene; V was cut back by 0 bases and J by 8 bases. The CDR3 DNA is TGTGCCAGCAGCGTAGATCCCCAGGGGGATGACATTCAGTACTTC. This translates into CASSVDPQGDDIQYF.

This clone was seen only once. The chain is built from TRBV7-9 and TRBJ1-4; D not certain. V shed 5 bases and J shed 6 bases, with 10 bases lying between them. The CDR3 extends over 13 amino acids. CDR1 is SEHNR and CDR2 is FQNEAQ in the germline V gene (reference sequence). As DNA, the CDR3 is TGTGCCAGCAGCCCTGAGAGATATGAAAAACTGTTTTTT. Translated, it gives CASSPERYEKLFF.

The genes are TRBV29-1 and TRBJ2-2; 7 bases map to TRBD2. Germline lookup yields CDR1 SQVTM and CDR2 ANQGSEA. The trim removed 4 bases at V and 5 bases at J, leaving 4 bases unmatched. This CDR3 is 13 amino acids long. The CDR3 DNA sequence: TGCAGCGTTGTGAGCGGGGCAACCGGGGAGCTGTTTTTT. It specifies CSVVSGATGELFF.

The chain combines TRBV19 with TRBJ1-5, with a weak D call TRBD1 (6 bases). V was shortened by 3 bases and J by 3 bases, with 12 bases between the two germline ends. Germline CDR1 reads LNHDA; CDR2 reads SQIVND (reference sequence). This CDR3 is 15 amino acids long. The CDR3 DNA sequence: TGTGCCAGTAGTATTTGGGGGCAGGTCAATCAGCCCCAGCATTTT. Translation gives CASSIWGQVNQPQHF.

Here the CDR3 reads CASRKGGGSYWEQYF. In nucleotides, the CDR3 is TGTGCCAGCAGAAAAGGGGGGGGATCCTACTGGGAGCAGTACTTC. The genes are TRBV6-5 and TRBJ2-7, with D possibly being TRBD2 (7 bases). In germline, CDR1 is MNHEY, CDR2 SVGAGI. The CDR3 totals 15 residues. V gave up 6 bases and J gave up 7 bases, with 22 bases separating them.

The CDR3 coding sequence is TGCGCCAGCAGCCAACCTACAGCGACTGGAGGGAAAAAACTGTTTTTT. Encoded protein: CASSQPTATGGKKLFF. The J gene is TRBJ1-4, the V gene TRBV4-1; the D is unclear. Germline CDR1 and CDR2: MGHRA and YSYEKL. V was pared by 2 bases and J by 9 bases, with 19 bases between. This CDR3 has 16 amino acids.

The chain recombines TRBV18 with TRBJ2-5; TRBD2 aligns across 8 bases. The ends lost 1 base at V and 2 bases at J; junction bases unmatched: 6. This CDR3 spans 16 amino acids. Germline CDR1 KGHSH, CDR2 LQKENI. The CDR3 bases are TGTGCCAGCTCACCACGGGCTAGCGGGTCTCAAGAGACCCAGTACTTC. It encodes CASSPRASGSQETQYF. Using reference TRBV18 and TRBJ2-5 for the parts outside the CDR3, the full variable domain is NAGVMQNPRHLVRRRGQEARLRCSPMKGHSHVYWYRQLPEEGLKFMVYLQKENIIDESGMPKERFSAEFPKEGPSILRIQQVVRGDSAAYFCASSPRASGSQETQYFGPGTRLLVL.